The 30 T cell receptor beta chains below were found in one sample sequenced in a study of blood T cell repertoires in COVID-19. Produced via immunoSEQ multiplex PCR; TCRdb's table is partial and in-frame only. The data show around 39,000 clones, about 86% seen once. Sequencing was done on a sample of peripheral blood. The receptors were gathered from a man aged 35 to 55 with active COVID-19.

The V gene is TRBV5-1, the J gene TRBJ1-1; D unresolved. The V gene's germline CDR1 is SGHRS and CDR2 YFSETQ. Deletions cut 1 base from V and 1 base from J, with 8 bases between. The CDR3 runs 14 residues. The CDR3 nucleotides are TGCGCCAGCAGCTTGACATCAGGGAACACTGAAGCTTTCTTT. Translation: CASSLTSGNTEAFF.

This clone came up a few times. The V call is TRBV2, the J call TRBJ2-3, with 10 nucleotides matching TRBD2. J gave up 2 bases and V 4 bases, and 6 bases lay outside the gene matches. The CDR3 has 16 amino acids. CDR1 SNHLY and CDR2 FYNNEI come from the germline V gene. In DNA, the CDR3 is TGTGCCAGCAGTGGGGGACTAGCGTGGTACACAGATACGCAGTATTTT. Amino acids: CASSGGLAWYTDTQYF.

J is TRBJ2-7 and V is TRBV11-2; D remains unclear. This CDR3 contains 14 residues. With 6 bases removed from V and 3 bases from J, the gap between germline ends came to 15 bases. Germline loops: CDR1 SGHAT, CDR2 FQNNGV. The CDR3 region is CASSRDRSYYEQYF. The CDR3 DNA sequence: TGTGCCAGCAGTCGAGATCGTTCTTACTACGAGCAGTACTTC.

The chain links TRBV27 to TRBJ1-5, with TRBD1 matching 8 bases. The junction had 13 bases not matched to a gene; V was cut back by 8 bases and J by 4 bases. The CDR3 contains 16 residues. Germline V gives CDR1 MNHEY, CDR2 SMNVEV (reference sequence). CDR3 nucleotides: TGTGCCAGCGGGAAGGGACAGGTACTGGGGAATCAGCCCCAGCATTTT. The encoded protein is CASGKGQVLGNQPQHF.

The chain couples TRBV2 to TRBJ2-7; perhaps TRBD1 as D (6 bases). Germline CDR1 reads SNHLY; CDR2 reads FYNNEI. Trimming left V 2 bases short and J 2 bases short, with 13 bases between. The CDR3 totals 15 residues. The CDR3 region has the DNA TGTGCCAGCAGTGAAAGGGGTGGGGGCCCCTACGAGCAGTACTTC. Translating gives CASSERGGGPYEQYF.

J is TRBJ2-7 and V is TRBV29-1, with D possibly matching TRBD2 (5 bases). This CDR3 spans 15 amino acids. Trimming pared 4 bases from V and 7 bases from J, leaving 23 bases between. The germline gives CDR1 SQVTM, CDR2 ANQGSEA. CDR3: CSVGWVGGETGEQYF. The CDR3 nucleotides read TGCAGCGTTGGATGGGTGGGCGGAGAGACGGGGGAGCAGTACTTC.

This clone has just one count. The rearrangement uses TRBV11-2 and TRBJ2-3, with D perhaps matching TRBD2 (6 bases). The CDR3 contains 15 residues. Germline V gives CDR1 SGHAT, CDR2 FQNNGV. The V end was cut by 3 bases, the J end by 2 bases, with 12 bases between. Here the CDR3 reads CASSFITGVTDTQYF. The CDR3 DNA follows: TGTGCCAGCAGCTTCATCACGGGGGTCACAGATACGCAGTATTTT.

The V gene is TRBV30, the J gene TRBJ2-7, with 16 nucleotides matching TRBD2. The germline V gene has CDR1 GTSNPN and CDR2 SVGIG (reference sequence). V dropped 4 bases and J dropped 0; count of bases not matched to a gene: 6. The CDR3 is 17 residues long. The chain's CDR3 is CAWIPGLAGGSSYEQYF. For the CDR3, the DNA is TGTGCCTGGATTCCGGGACTAGCGGGAGGGAGCTCCTACGAGCAGTACTTC. Variable domain in full (rest from reference TRBV30 and TRBJ2-7): SQTIHQWPATLVQPVGSPLSLECTVEGTSNPNLYWYRQAAGRGLQLLFYSVGIGQISSEVPQNLSASRPQDRQFILSSKKLLLSDSGFYLCAWIPGLAGGSSYEQYFGPGTRLTVT.

The CDR3 DNA reads as TGTGCCATCAGTGAGTCAAGGAGCGGGATCATATCTTCCTACGAGCAGTACTTC. This codes for CAISESRSGIISSYEQYF. The chain carries TRBV10-3 and TRBJ2-7; TRBD2 agrees at 7 bases. Germline V gene data show CDR1 as ENHRY and CDR2 as SYGVKD. CDR3 length: 18 amino acids. Losses at the gene ends were 0 bases for V and 1 base for J; bases not matched to a gene: 12.

This clone turned up a few times. The chain is built from TRBV5-1 and TRBJ2-3, with unresolved D. This CDR3 has 13 residues. Germline V gives CDR1 SGHRS, CDR2 YFSETQ. Trimming pared 0 bases from V and 6 bases from J, leaving 8 bases between. CDR3 protein: CASSLGGRDTQYF. The CDR3, as DNA: TGCGCCAGCAGCTTGGGCGGTAGGGATACGCAGTATTTT.

V usage is TRBV7-9 and J usage is TRBJ2-2; TRBD2 might be the D (6 bases). The V gene's germline CDR1 is SEHNR and CDR2 FQNEAQ (reference sequence). CDR3 length equals 14 residues. The V gene lost 2 bases and the J gene lost 4 bases, with 8 bases spanning the gap. The CDR3 nucleotides read TGTGCCAGCAGCTTAACGGGAGCCACCGGGGAGCTGTTTTTT. Protein product: CASSLTGATGELFF. Drawing the rest from reference TRBV7-9 and TRBJ2-2, the complete variable domain is DTGVSQNPRHKITKRGQNVTFRCDPISEHNRLYWYRQTLGQGPEFLTYFQNEAQLEKSRLLSDRFSAERPKGSFSTLEIQRTEQGDSAMYLCASSLTGATGELFFGEGSRLTVL.

The V and J genes are TRBV6-5 and TRBJ1-2; TRBD1 agrees at 9 bases. Trimming took 7 bases from V and 8 from J; bases not matched to a gene: 11. CDR1 and CDR2 (germline): MNHEY, SVGAGI. The CDR3 covers 14 residues. The CDR3 DNA follows: TGTGCCAGCACGTGGGGACAGGGCACCGACGGCTACACCTTC. It is translated as CASTWGQGTDGYTF.

The rearrangement uses TRBV6-5 and TRBJ1-5, with 9 bases aligning to TRBD1. Trimming at V came to 6 bases and at J to 7 bases, leaving 7 bases not matched to a gene. Germline-derived CDR1 and CDR2 are MNHEY and SVGAGI. The CDR3 length is 14 residues. CDR3 nucleotide sequence: TGTGCCAGCAGGCGACAGGGGGAGGGCCAGCCCCAGCATTTT. Residues: CASRRQGEGQPQHF.

Comment on this clone: This same CDR3 is encoded by further DNA sequences in the sample. The chain carries TRBV6-4 and TRBJ2-3, with 9 bases fitting TRBD2. Per the germline V gene, CDR1 is MRHNA and CDR2 is SNTAGT. After removal of 3 bases from V and 2 bases from J, the junction contained 6 bases not matched to a gene. The length of the CDR3 is 16 residues. CDR3: CASSENSGSPTDTQYF. The CDR3 bases are TGTGCCAGCAGTGAAAATAGCGGGAGTCCCACAGATACGCAGTATTTT.

The V gene is TRBV7-2, the J gene TRBJ2-3, with 8 positions matching TRBD2. The CDR3 length is 13 residues. Losses at the gene ends were 1 base for V and 8 bases for J; bases not matched to a gene: 2. Germline CDR1 reads SGHTA; CDR2 reads FQGNSA. The CDR3 sequence is CASSLGLAGTQYF. In nucleotides, the CDR3 is TGTGCCAGCAGCTTAGGTCTAGCGGGTACGCAGTATTTT.

This chain joins TRBV7-3 and TRBJ2-3; D is uncertain. Germline V gives CDR1 SGHTA, CDR2 FQGTGA. The CDR3 contains 11 residues. V was pared by 8 bases and J by 6 bases, with 9 bases between. CDR3 bases: TGTGCCAGCGGGCTCGCGGATACGCAGTATTTT. Translating it yields CASGLADTQYF.

This chain joins TRBV5-1 and TRBJ2-3; TRBD1 aligns across 7 bases. The CDR3 has 15 amino acids. Trimming cost V 4 bases and J 2 bases; bases outside gene matches: 7. Germline V CDR1 and CDR2: SGHRS, YFSETQ. The CDR3: CASSPSTGPTDTQYF. CDR3 in DNA: TGCGCCAGCAGCCCTTCGACAGGGCCCACAGATACGCAGTATTTT.

The chain recombines TRBV11-2 with TRBJ1-1, with a tentative D call TRBD1 (5 bases). The CDR3 is 12 amino acids. Looked up from germline, CDR1 is SGHAT and CDR2 is FQNNGV. V gave up 5 bases and J gave up 11 bases, with 15 bases separating them. CDR3 nucleotides: TGTGCCAGCAGCCTCATAGAAGGGGCCGCTTTCTTT. Residues: CASSLIEGAAFF.

The J gene is TRBJ1-3, the V gene TRBV21-1; the table gives TRBD1 as D, unverified against the DNA. TRBV21-1 is flagged as a pseudogene. CDR3 size: 16 residues. The CDR3 loop reads CASSKAGQGRGNTIYF. CDR3 sequence (DNA): TGTGCCAGCAGCAAAGCGGGACAGGGTAGAGGAAACACCATATATTTT.

The chain uses TRBV6-5 and TRBJ2-7; weak D call: TRBD1 (5 bases). Trimming left V 4 bases short and J 1 base short, with 11 bases between. This CDR3 is built from 14 residues. Germline loops: CDR1 MNHEY, CDR2 SVGAGI. For the CDR3, the DNA is TGTGCCAGCAGTTTCAGTCAGGGATCCTACGAGCAGTACTTC. Its protein is CASSFSQGSYEQYF.

The J gene is TRBJ2-1, the V gene TRBV4-1; tentative D call: TRBD2 (5 bases). The ends were cut back, 1 base at V and 2 bases at J, with 15 bases in the middle. Per germline, CDR1 MGHRA and CDR2 YSYEKL. The CDR3 consists of 17 residues. The CDR3 nucleotides are TGCGCCAGCAGCCAAGCCGCCGGCCATAGCGCCTACAATGAGCAGTTCTTC. Encoded protein: CASSQAAGHSAYNEQFF.

The rearrangement links TRBV6-2 or TRBV6-3 to TRBJ2-1; TRBD2 is a possible D gene (5 bases). The CDR3 is 15 residues long. Trimming left V 6 bases short and J 8 bases short, with 20 bases between. Germline lookup yields CDR1 MNHEY and CDR2 SVGEGT. CDR3 nucleotides: TGTGCCAGCAGCGACGGGTCGGGGTTGCAAGATGAGCAGTTCTTC. It specifies CASSDGSGLQDEQFF.

The rearrangement links TRBV21-1 to TRBJ2-3; TRBD2 reflects the table's D call only, with no check against the DNA. TRBV21-1 is a pseudogene. The CDR3 runs 15 residues. The CDR3 reads CASSNNGGSTDTQYF. Here the CDR3 DNA reads TGTGCCAGCAGCAATAACGGCGGGAGCACAGATACGCAGTATTTT.

In DNA, the CDR3 is TGTGCCAGCAGTCCAACTGGCTCCTACAATGAGCAGTTCTTC. This encodes CASSPTGSYNEQFF. The chain uses TRBV6-5 and TRBJ2-1; no definite D call. Germline assignment: CDR1 MNHEY and CDR2 SVGAGI. V was trimmed by 5 bases and J by 0 bases, leaving 8 bases between them. CDR3 length equals 14 residues.

This sequence joins TRBV12-2 and TRBJ1-4; the table's D call TRBD1 went unverified against the DNA. TRBV12-2 constitutes a pseudogene. The CDR3 extends over 16 amino acids. The DNA for the CDR3 is TGTGCAAGTCGCAGGGGGGACACAGGGGTAAAGGAAAAACTGTTTTTT. It specifies CASRRGDTGVKEKLFF.

The chain combines TRBV29-1 with TRBJ1-4, with D possibly matching TRBD1 (5 bases). There are 11 residues in the CDR3. CDR1 SQVTM and CDR2 ANQGSEA come from the germline V gene. V lost 7 bases and J lost 7, with 10 bases in between. CDR3 loop: CSAGGTEKLFF. The CDR3 coding sequence is TGCAGCGCCGGGGGGACTGAAAAACTGTTTTTT.

V and J are TRBV20-1 and TRBJ2-5, with D maybe TRBD2 (5 bases). Germline V lookup: CDR1 DFQATT, CDR2 SNEGSKA (reference sequence). V dropped 3 bases and J dropped 4 bases, with 9 bases sitting between them. The CDR3 is made up of 12 amino acids. For the CDR3, the DNA is TGCAGTGCTAGTTTAAGCGGAGAGACCCAGTACTTC. Translated: CSASLSGETQYF.

The J gene is TRBJ2-3, the V gene TRBV7-8; a possible D gene is TRBD2 (6 bases). Germline CDR1 SGHVS, CDR2 FQNEAQ. The CDR3 covers 13 residues. V lost 5 bases, J lost 5 bases, and 11 bases lay in between. The CDR3, as DNA: TGTGCCAGCAGCCCGACTAGGGGAGATACGCAGTATTTT. Translating gives CASSPTRGDTQYF.

The chain couples TRBV9 to TRBJ2-2, with 13 nucleotides matching TRBD2. Germline CDR1 SGDLS, CDR2 YYNGEE. Trimming took 2 bases from V and 5 from J; bases not matched to a gene: 6. This CDR3 is built from 17 residues. The CDR3 DNA follows: TGTGCCAGCAGCGTTTCCGGGACTAGCGGGACTACCGGGGAGCTGTTTTTT. It codes for CASSVSGTSGTTGELFF.

The chain is built from TRBV15 and TRBJ2-3; 7 positions match TRBD2. Germline CDR1 LNHNV, CDR2 YYDKDF (reference sequence). Losses at the gene ends were 2 bases for V and 2 bases for J; bases not matched to a gene: 4. The CDR3 has 15 residues. The DNA of the CDR3 is TGTGCCACCAGCAGAAGACTAGCTAACACAGATACGCAGTATTTT. It yields the protein CATSRRLANTDTQYF.